The 17 T cell receptor beta chains reported below all come from one sample, sequenced in a study of blood T cell repertoires in COVID-19. The method was immunoSEQ multiplex PCR; TCRdb's version includes in-frame clones alone and lacks a portion of them. The sample gives about 480,000 clones, roughly 90% of which show up once; 1.5% to 2% is in the top ten. The sample taken for sequencing was PBMCs or T cells enriched from blood (not recorded which). The origin of the receptors is a woman aged 40 to 49 who had recovered from COVID-19.

The J gene is TRBJ1-5, the V gene TRBV4-1; D may be TRBD1 (5 bases). The germline CDR1 and CDR2 sequences are MGHRA and YSYEKL. CDR3 length equals 15 residues. V shed 4 bases and J shed 5 bases, with 15 bases lying between them. The CDR3 is CASSLVGRVDQPQHF. CDR3 nucleotides: TGCGCCAGCAGCCTGGTAGGCAGGGTGGATCAGCCCCAGCATTTT.

This clone was counted many times. V usage is TRBV2 and J usage is TRBJ2-5, with 10 bases matching TRBD2. The CDR3 loop spans 13 amino acids. J gave up 13 bases and V 1 base, and 6 bases lay outside the gene matches. Looked up from germline, CDR1 is SNHLY and CDR2 is FYNNEI. The CDR3 sequence: CASSEGLAGDRYF. CDR3 DNA sequence: TGTGCCAGCAGTGAAGGGCTAGCGGGAGATCGGTACTTC. Full variable domain (missing parts from reference TRBV2 and TRBJ2-5): EPEVTQTPSHQVTQMGQEVILRCVPISNHLYFYWYRQILGQKVEFLVSFYNNEISEKSEIFDDQFSVERPDGSNFTLKIRSTKLEDSAMYFCASSEGLAGDRYFGPGTRLLVL.

The chain has TRBV18 and TRBJ1-1; D is perhaps TRBD1 (5 bases). The germline V and J ends were trimmed by 0 bases and 0 bases, with 14 bases remaining between them. The CDR3 loop spans 17 amino acids. The V gene's germline CDR1 is KGHSH and CDR2 LQKENI. The CDR3 loop reads CASSPPGTTVLNTEAFF. CDR3 sequence (DNA): TGTGCCAGCTCACCACCGGGGACTACAGTTTTGAACACTGAAGCTTTCTTT.

V and J are TRBV11-2 and TRBJ2-7; no clear D. With 8 bases removed from V and 2 bases from J, the gap between germline ends came to 22 bases. CDR1 SGHAT and CDR2 FQNNGV come from the germline V gene. This CDR3 has 16 residues. The CDR3 sequence is CASVYSPMARAYEQYF. The CDR3 DNA reads TGTGCCAGCGTTTACTCCCCAATGGCTAGAGCCTACGAGCAGTACTTC. The full variable domain, its missing parts supplied by reference TRBV11-2 and TRBJ2-7, is EAGVAQSPRYKIIEKRQSVAFWCNPISGHATLYWYQQILGQGPKLLIQFQNNGVVDDSQLPKDRFSAERLKGVDSTLKIQPAKLEDSAVYLCASVYSPMARAYEQYFGPGTRLTVT.

This clone was seen only once. The rearrangement joins TRBV19 to TRBJ2-1; tentative D call: TRBD1 (5 bases). Trimming removed 6 bases at V and 7 bases at J, with 10 bases between. The CDR3 totals 12 residues. Germline V lookup: CDR1 LNHDA, CDR2 SQIVND (reference sequence). CDR3 in amino acids: CASSFTGNEQFF. The DNA for the CDR3 is TGTGCCAGTAGCTTCACAGGTAATGAGCAGTTCTTC.

The chain couples TRBV3-1 (or the pseudogene TRBV3-2) to TRBJ2-7, with 8 bases identical to TRBD1. Losses at the gene ends were 0 bases for V and 7 bases for J; bases not matched to a gene: 14. Germline V lookup: CDR1 LGHDT, CDR2 YNNKEL (reference sequence). The CDR3 sequence is 17 residues long. The CDR3: CASSQDSGAGGLGEQYF. For the CDR3, the DNA is TGTGCCAGCAGCCAAGATTCCGGGGCAGGGGGCTTGGGGGAGCAGTACTTC.

The chain carries TRBV9 and TRBJ2-4; maybe TRBD2 (6 bases). The V end was cut by 0 bases, the J end by 8 bases, with 12 bases between. This CDR3 spans 14 amino acids. The germline V gene has CDR1 SGDLS and CDR2 YYNGEE. The CDR3 here is CASSVASGGHIQYF. CDR3 bases: TGTGCCAGCAGCGTAGCCAGTGGAGGGCACATTCAGTACTTC. The entire variable domain, with the rest obtained from reference TRBV9 and TRBJ2-4, is as follows: DSGVTQTPKHLITATGQRVTLRCSPRSGDLSVYWYQQSLDQGLQFLIQYYNGEERAKGNILERFSAQQFPDLHSELNLSSLELGDSALYFCASSVASGGHIQYFGAGTRLSVL.

This clone was picked up a small number of times. The CDR3 region is CASSQSLAAGEQYF. In DNA form, the CDR3 reads TGTGCCAGCAGCCAATCCCTAGCGGCGGGAGAGCAGTACTTC. The rearrangement uses TRBV14 and TRBJ2-7, with 7 positions matching TRBD2. J lost 7 bases, V lost 2 bases, and 8 bases had no gene match. CDR3 length: 14 amino acids. From germline, CDR1 is SGHDN and CDR2 FVKESK.

The chain couples TRBV6-5 to TRBJ1-3; possibly TRBD1 for D (5 bases). CDR3 size: 15 residues. In germline, CDR1 is MNHEY, CDR2 SVGAGI. Trimming shortened V by 2 bases and J by 0 bases, and 8 bases separated the two germline ends. Here the CDR3 reads CASSYGQGSGNTIYF. As DNA, the CDR3 is TGTGCCAGCAGTTACGGGCAGGGCTCTGGAAACACCATATATTTT.

There are many counts of this clone. The chain carries TRBV7-9 and TRBJ1-5; D is perhaps TRBD1 (5 bases). Between the trimmed V and J ends, which lost 4 bases and 4 bases, there was a span of 11 bases. The CDR3 runs 14 residues. The germline gives CDR1 SEHNR, CDR2 FQNEAQ (reference sequence). This CDR3 reads CASSSGGDNQPQHF. The DNA of the CDR3 is TGTGCCAGCAGCTCGGGGGGGGATAATCAGCCCCAGCATTTT.

The chain carries TRBV15 and TRBJ1-1; D is ambiguous. Trimming removed 0 bases from V and 3 bases from J, with 5 bases in between. Germline lookup yields CDR1 LNHNV and CDR2 YYDKDF (reference sequence). This CDR3 comprises 13 residues. Here the CDR3 reads CATSRDPDTEAFF. CDR3 DNA: TGTGCCACCAGCAGAGATCCTGACACTGAAGCTTTCTTT.

This chain uses TRBV30 with TRBJ1-4, with TRBD1 as a possible D gene (5 bases). V lost 2 bases and J 1 base, leaving 8 bases between the germline ends. Germline V gene sequence: CDR1 GTSNPN, CDR2 SVGIG (reference sequence). The CDR3 has 14 amino acids. CDR3 nucleotide sequence: TGTGCCTGGAGTCGGGGGGGAACTAATGAAAAACTGTTTTTT. It is translated as CAWSRGGTNEKLFF.

This clone has just a few counts. V gene TRBV19 combines with J gene TRBJ1-5, with unresolved D. The V and J ends lost 5 bases and 0 bases respectively, with 11 bases between them. Per germline, CDR1 LNHDA and CDR2 SQIVND (reference sequence). The CDR3 has 15 amino acids. The CDR3: CASSQNPISNQPQHF. CDR3 sequence (DNA): TGTGCCAGTAGTCAGAATCCAATTAGCAATCAGCCCCAGCATTTT.

The chain combines TRBV5-1 with TRBJ2-2; the match to TRBD2 covers 13 bases. In germline, CDR1 is SGHRS, CDR2 YFSETQ. The CDR3 covers 15 residues. V lost 8 bases, J lost 6 bases, and 7 bases stayed unmatched. CDR3 nucleotides: TGCGCCAGTTTAGGACTAGCGGGAGTTGCCGGGGAGCTGTTTTTT. It is translated as CASLGLAGVAGELFF.

The chain couples TRBV5-4 to TRBJ1-6, with a weak D call TRBD1 (5 bases). CDR1 is SGHNT, CDR2 YYREEE, per germline (reference sequence). With 0 bases removed from V and 3 bases from J, the gap between germline ends came to 7 bases. The CDR3 sequence is 15 residues long. The CDR3 spells CASSLGQSYNSPLHF. In nucleotides, the CDR3 is TGTGCCAGCAGCTTGGGACAGAGCTATAATTCACCCCTCCACTTT.

The chain joins TRBV19 to TRBJ1-4; the D is unclear. V lost 1 base and J lost 5, with 17 bases in between. Germline V gene lookup returns CDR1 LNHDA and CDR2 SQIVND (reference sequence). This CDR3 comprises 17 residues. As DNA, the CDR3 is TGTGCCAGTAGTATAGGTGGAGGGAACGACCCGAATGAAAAACTGTTTTTT. Its protein is CASSIGGGNDPNEKLFF.

The rearrangement links TRBV10-2 to TRBJ2-7; no reliable D call. Germline V gives CDR1 WSHSY, CDR2 SAAADI. Trimming stripped 5 bases from V and 3 bases from J, with 11 bases between. There are 13 residues in the CDR3. The CDR3, as DNA: TGCGCCAGCAGTCTTGTCCTTTTCTACGAGCAGTACTTC. Its protein product is CASSLVLFYEQYF.